One and the same sample provided the 10 T cell receptor beta chains below, sequenced in a study of T cells in localized non-small cell lung cancer. Sequencing used immunoSEQ multiplex PCR; TCRdb keeps in-frame clones, though not all of them. Among 35,000 or so clones listed, 90% were seen once. The input for sequencing was peripheral blood, taken before any cancer treatment. The receptors here all came from a man aged 35 to 69 with stage I lung adenocarcinoma.

The table lists this clone with a count of one. This chain uses TRBV30 with TRBJ1-1, with D uncertain. Per the germline V gene, CDR1 is GTSNPN and CDR2 is SVGIG (reference sequence). Trimming cost V 0 bases and J 3 bases, with 5 bases left between them. The CDR3 extends over 12 amino acids. The CDR3 reads CAWSVPDTEAFF. CDR3 DNA sequence: TGTGCCTGGAGTGTACCTGACACTGAAGCTTTCTTT.

CDR3 nucleotides: TGTGCCAGCAGTGATTTCCGGCGGACAGGGGGCCAGAACGAGCAGTACTTC. Its protein is CASSDFRRTGGQNEQYF. V is TRBV6-1 and J is TRBJ2-7, with 11 bases identical to TRBD1. The CDR3 loop spans 17 amino acids. Trimming removed 3 bases from V and 5 bases from J; junction bases left unmatched: 12. Germline V CDR1 and CDR2: MNHNS, SASEGT.

The chain has TRBV9 and TRBJ1-6; D ambiguous. The CDR3 covers 14 residues. Germline V gene data show CDR1 as SGDLS and CDR2 as YYNGEE. Trimming removed 0 bases at V and 7 bases at J, with 8 bases between. The CDR3 loop reads CASSVGSSNSPLHF. In nucleotides, the CDR3 is TGTGCCAGCAGCGTAGGTTCGTCAAATTCACCCCTCCACTTT.

The chain uses TRBV10-3 and TRBJ2-5; D gene unclear. The J call is uncertain, as TRBJ2-7 better fits the DNA end. The CDR3 spans 11 residues. CDR1 is ENHRY, CDR2 SYGVKD, per germline. Here the CDR3 reads CAISASYEQYF. The DNA of the CDR3 is TGTGCCATCAGCGCCTCCTACGAGCAGTACTTC.

This clone occurred a few times. The chain has TRBV4-1 and TRBJ1-5, with unresolved D. This CDR3 has 16 residues. CDR1 and CDR2 from the germline V gene are MGHRA and YSYEKL. V lost 0 bases and J 0 bases, leaving 9 bases between the germline ends. The CDR3 DNA reads TGCGCCAGCAGCCAAGATATGGAGAATAGCAATCAGCCCCAGCATTTT. Amino acids: CASSQDMENSNQPQHF.

J is TRBJ1-1 and V is TRBV5-6; 10 bases align to TRBD1. The CDR3 is 15 residues long. V lost 4 bases, J lost 5 bases, and 8 bases stayed unmatched. In germline, CDR1 is SGHDT, CDR2 YYEEEE. The DNA for the CDR3 is TGTGCCAGCAGCCCCTGGACAGGGGGGAGGACTGAAGCTTTCTTT. Encoded protein: CASSPWTGGRTEAFF.

The chain uses TRBV6-6 and TRBJ1-3; 7 bases align to TRBD1. Germline V CDR1 and CDR2: MNHNY, SVGAGI (reference sequence). The V segment lost 2 bases and the J segment 0 bases; nucleotides outside the gene matches: 4. The CDR3 spans 16 residues. The CDR3 sequence is CASSYPTGVSGNTIYF. CDR3 bases: TGTGCCAGCAGTTACCCAACAGGGGTCTCTGGAAACACCATATATTTT.

The chain combines TRBV5-6 with TRBJ2-3; 12 nucleotides align to TRBD2. From germline, CDR1 is SGHDT and CDR2 YYEEEE. Trimming removed 0 bases from V and 1 base from J; junction bases left unmatched: 0. The CDR3 totals 16 residues. The CDR3 spells CASSLGLAGGTDTQYF. In DNA form, the CDR3 reads TGTGCCAGCAGCTTGGGACTAGCGGGGGGCACAGATACGCAGTATTTT.

This clone appeared once. The V gene is TRBV18, the J gene TRBJ2-2; tentatively, D is TRBD1 (5 bases). The CDR3 extends over 13 amino acids. V was cut by 3 bases and J by 6 bases, with 8 bases left in between. CDR1 and CDR2 (germline): KGHSH, LQKENI. CDR3 DNA: TGTGCCAGCTCACCTCAAGGGGCCGGGGAGCTGTTTTTT. Protein: CASSPQGAGELFF.

This clone showed up just a few times. The chain combines TRBV10-3 with TRBJ1-2; D is possibly TRBD1 (5 bases). Germline CDR1 reads ENHRY; CDR2 reads SYGVKD. Trimming removed 2 bases from V and 2 bases from J, with 12 bases in between. The CDR3 has 15 residues. The CDR3 loop reads CAISEPGTVNYGYTF. As DNA, the CDR3 is TGTGCCATCAGTGAGCCGGGGACGGTGAACTATGGCTACACCTTC.